These 14 T cell receptor beta chains were all obtained from the same sample, sequenced in a study of identical twins. From the 5' RACE reads, TCRdb called clonotypes with MiXCR, one entry per CDR3 protein. The sample gives 450,000 or so distinct CDR3 sequences, roughly an eighth of which show up once; approximately 1% is in the top ten. This sample was shared with a second study, whose subject was yellow fever vaccine responses in identical twins.

Sequencing used CD4+ T cells sorted from blood. These receptors came from a woman aged 18-30 years in good health.

The chain joins TRBV18 to TRBJ1-5; unclear D gene. V gave up 1 base and J gave up 4 bases, with 8 bases separating them. Per germline, CDR1 KGHSH and CDR2 LQKENI. There are 14 residues in the CDR3. The CDR3 DNA follows: TGTGCCAGCTCACCACAGGGTGGGAATCAGCCCCAGCATTTT. It yields the protein CASSPQGGNQPQHF.

This clonotype was seen only a few times. V and J are TRBV5-5 and TRBJ2-2; either TRBD1 or TRBD2 may supply D (6 bases each). This CDR3 region has 13 residues. Germline loops: CDR1 SGHKS, CDR2 YYEKEE (reference sequence). The V gene lost 4 bases and the J gene lost 7 bases, with 11 bases spanning the gap. As DNA, the CDR3 is TGTGCCAGCAGCCGGGGGCTGGTCGGGGAGCTGTTTTTT. Amino acids: CASSRGLVGELFF.

A few counts support this clonotype. The chain couples TRBV18 to TRBJ2-5, with 10 bases that match TRBD1. V trimming: 0 bases; J trimming: 3 bases; junction bases outside the gene matches: 4. The germline gives CDR1 KGHSH, CDR2 LQKENI. CDR3 length: 16 amino acids. CDR3 DNA: TGTGCCAGCTCACCACCACCGGGACAGGGGAAAGAGACCCAGTACTTC. Its protein is CASSPPPGQGKETQYF.

The chain links TRBV5-1 to TRBJ2-3, with D perhaps TRBD2 (6 bases). This CDR3 has 16 residues. Trimming took 4 bases from V and 3 from J, leaving 18 bases between them. Germline CDR1 and CDR2: SGHRS and YFSETQ. CDR3 DNA sequence: TGCGCCAGCAGCGTTGCGTTCGGGAGCGGGACAGATACGCAGTATTTT. It codes for CASSVAFGSGTDTQYF.

This clonotype was counted a few times. This chain joins TRBV15 and TRBJ2-7, with TRBD1 matching 8 bases. This CDR3 has 14 amino acids. Germline CDR1 reads LNHNV; CDR2 reads YYDKDF (reference sequence). The V gene end was trimmed by 1 base and the J gene end by 1 base; junction bases not matched to a gene: 0. The CDR3 sequence: CATSRGDRSYEQYF. CDR3 nucleotides: TGTGCCACCAGCAGAGGGGACAGGTCCTACGAGCAGTACTTC.

This clonotype was observed many times. This rearrangement joins TRBV24-1 to TRBJ2-5; the D gene is possibly TRBD1 (6 bases). V was pared by 5 bases and J by 1 base, with 13 bases between. The CDR3 extends over 15 amino acids. CDR1 is KGHDR, CDR2 SFDVKD, per germline. CDR3 in DNA: TGTGCCACCAGTGGAACACAGGGCCGCCAAGAGACCCAGTACTTC. This codes for CATSGTQGRQETQYF.

The rearrangement links TRBV20-1 to TRBJ1-6, with 7 bases identical to TRBD1. Germline V CDR1 and CDR2: DFQATT, SNEGSKA (reference sequence). V lost 6 bases to trimming and J lost 0 bases; unmatched junction nucleotides: 11. The CDR3 spans 17 residues. The CDR3 here is CSAKIGTASSYNSPLHF. The CDR3 DNA sequence: TGCAGTGCCAAGATCGGGACAGCGAGCTCCTATAATTCACCCCTCCACTTT.

This clonotype has a handful of counts. This chain uses TRBV7-8 with TRBJ1-5; no definite D call. The CDR3 covers 17 residues. Germline CDR1 reads SGHVS; CDR2 reads FQNEAQ. The V gene lost 1 base and the J gene lost 0 bases, with 13 bases spanning the gap. The CDR3 sequence: CASSLGSWVVSNQPQHF. The CDR3 DNA is TGTGCCAGCAGCTTAGGTTCGTGGGTAGTTAGCAATCAGCCCCAGCATTTT.

This clonotype was seen a handful of times. This chain uses TRBV5-1 with TRBJ2-1; TRBD2 agrees at 8 bases. Trimming cost V 4 bases and J 6 bases; bases outside gene matches: 15. The CDR3 extends over 17 amino acids. CDR1 and CDR2 from the germline V gene are SGHRS and YFSETQ. In nucleotides, the CDR3 is TGCGCCAGCAGCCCTGGTTTTGGGACTAGTTGGGGCAATGAGCAGTTCTTC. It translates to CASSPGFGTSWGNEQFF.

The table lists this clonotype with a few counts. The chain links TRBV7-9 to TRBJ2-7, with D unclear. V was clipped by 6 bases and J by 2 bases, with 17 bases between them. The CDR3 has 15 amino acids. The germline CDR1 and CDR2 sequences are SEHNR and FQNEAQ (reference sequence). CDR3 protein: CASRPPAQPTYEQYF. As DNA, the CDR3 is TGTGCCAGCAGACCCCCCGCGCAGCCAACCTACGAGCAGTACTTC.

This clonotype appeared a few times. The V gene is TRBV7-8, the J gene TRBJ2-1; no clear D. V was pared by 1 base and J by 8 bases, with 9 bases between. The germline gives CDR1 SGHVS, CDR2 FQNEAQ. The CDR3 length is 13 residues. This CDR3 reads CASSLGPSDEQFF. DNA for the CDR3: TGTGCCAGCAGCTTAGGTCCTTCCGATGAGCAGTTCTTC.

This clonotype appeared many times. This chain joins TRBV24-1 and TRBJ2-2; no firm D call. The CDR3 has 14 residues. The germline V gene encodes CDR1 KGHDR and CDR2 SFDVKD. The V and J ends lost 5 bases and 0 bases respectively, with 6 bases between them. In DNA, the CDR3 is TGTGCCACCAGTGCCCACTCGAACACCGGGGAGCTGTTTTTT. As protein: CATSAHSNTGELFF.

This clonotype was found a few times. This chain connects TRBV29-1 to TRBJ2-5; D might be TRBD2 (6 bases). Trimming left V 6 bases short and J 2 bases short, with 10 bases between. CDR1 and CDR2 (germline): SQVTM, ANQGSEA. This CDR3 spans 12 amino acids. The CDR3 loop reads CSVRGIQETQYF. The CDR3 nucleotides read TGCAGCGTCCGGGGGATTCAAGAGACCCAGTACTTC.

This clonotype was observed a handful of times. V usage is TRBV5-1 and J usage is TRBJ2-3, with TRBD2 matching 9 bases. CDR3 length: 14 residues. Germline-derived CDR1 and CDR2 are SGHRS and YFSETQ. The trim removed 4 bases at V and 7 bases at J, leaving 7 bases unmatched. In nucleotides, the CDR3 is TGCGCCAGCAGCGCGAATCTAGCGGGGAATACGCAGTATTTT. This translates into CASSANLAGNTQYF.